Following are 19 T cell receptor beta chains from one sample sequenced in a study of cytomegalovirus exposure and HLA in healthy donors. Only in-frame clones appear in the TCRdb table, and some are missing; sequencing was by immunoSEQ multiplex PCR. This table has about 160,000 clones, about 96% appearing once. The specimen sequenced was PBMCs. All receptors derive from a woman between 18 and 29 years old in good health and CMV-seronegative.

This clone appeared once. This chain joins TRBV2 and TRBJ1-1; D is possibly TRBD1 (5 bases). CDR3 size: 11 residues. V was pared by 11 bases and J by 5 bases, with 12 bases between. Germline V gene lookup returns CDR1 SNHLY and CDR2 FYNNEI. The CDR3 DNA reads TGTGCCCGAAGGGAGGGGACTGAAGCTTTCTTT. Protein product: CARREGTEAFF.

J is TRBJ2-7 and V is TRBV7-9, with TRBD1 matching over 9 bases. V shed 5 bases, J shed 7 bases, and the junction held 9 bases outside the gene matches. The CDR3 loop spans 14 amino acids. Germline CDR1 and CDR2: SEHNR and FQNEAQ (reference sequence). CDR3 sequence: CASSLGGTGTEQYF. The CDR3 region has the DNA TGTGCCAGCAGCCTAGGGGGGACAGGGACGGAGCAGTACTTC.

The CDR3 loop is CASSQQGFGYTF. CDR3 DNA: TGTGCCAGCAGTCAACAGGGTTTTGGCTACACCTTC. This chain uses TRBV25-1 with TRBJ1-2, with D possibly being TRBD1 (6 bases). The CDR3 totals 12 residues. Germline values: CDR1 MGHDK, CDR2 SYGVNS. V lost 5 bases to trimming and J lost 7 bases, with 11 bases between them.

On this clone itself: It differs at one base from a far larger clone, so likely a read error. This CDR3 is also generated by other DNA sequences in the sample. The chain couples TRBV19 to TRBJ2-7; 7 bases fit TRBD1. Germline V lookup: CDR1 LNHDA, CDR2 SQIVND (reference sequence). The CDR3 spans 13 residues. V shed 5 bases, J shed 2 bases, and the junction held 3 bases outside the gene matches. The CDR3: CASSAGQAYEQYF. The CDR3 region has the DNA TGTGCCAGTAGTGCCGGACAGGCCTACGAGCAGTACTTC.

The chain combines TRBV7-9 with TRBJ1-2; possibly TRBD1 for D (5 bases). CDR1 SEHNR and CDR2 FQNEAQ come from the germline V gene (reference sequence). The CDR3 covers 15 residues. The V end was cut by 1 base, the J end by 6 bases, with 15 bases between. CDR3 sequence: CASSLVGRVENGYTF. The DNA of the CDR3 is TGTGCCAGCAGCTTAGTGGGCAGGGTCGAAAATGGCTACACCTTC.

This chain links TRBV5-6 with TRBJ1-4, with TRBD1 matching 7 bases. V was pared by 1 base and J by 3 bases, with 6 bases of the junction left unmatched. The CDR3 has 16 residues. Germline V lookup: CDR1 SGHDT, CDR2 YYEEEE. CDR3 region: CASSLLGQVPNEKLFF. In nucleotides, the CDR3 is TGTGCCAGCAGCTTGCTCGGACAGGTGCCTAATGAAAAACTGTTTTTT.

This clone was observed once. This chain connects TRBV11-3 to TRBJ2-5; D unresolved. Germline CDR1 SGHNT, CDR2 YENEEA. The V and J ends lost 1 base and 4 bases respectively, with 13 bases between them. This CDR3 spans 15 amino acids. CDR3 DNA sequence: TGTGCCAGCAGCTTAGCACCGGGTCAAACAGAGACCCAGTACTTC. This sequence encodes CASSLAPGQTETQYF.

The sample holds a few counts of this clone. The V call is TRBV6-5, the J call TRBJ1-2; 7 bases match TRBD1. J lost 7 bases, V lost 4 bases, and 9 bases had no gene match. The CDR3 sequence is 14 residues long. The germline V gene encodes CDR1 MNHEY and CDR2 SVGAGI. The CDR3 DNA follows: TGTGCCAGCAGTTTGCGAGAGGGGGCTACTGGCTACACCTTC. This encodes CASSLREGATGYTF.

Here the CDR3 DNA reads TGTGCCAGCTACACCATGTGGGGGGGACCAATAAGCACAGATACGCAGTATTTT. Translating it yields CASYTMWGGPISTDTQYF. The chain uses TRBV5-4 and TRBJ2-3; 7 nucleotides align to TRBD2. V was clipped by 7 bases and J by 0 bases; unmatched bases: 17. This CDR3 is built from 18 residues. Germline assignment: CDR1 SGHNT and CDR2 YYREEE (reference sequence).

Here the CDR3 DNA reads TGTGCCAGCAGTTTGACAGGGGAAGCCTATGGCTACACCTTC. The encoded protein is CASSLTGEAYGYTF. The J gene is TRBJ1-2, the V gene TRBV6-5, with TRBD1 identical over 8 bases. The CDR3 is 14 amino acids. Germline V CDR1 and CDR2: MNHEY, SVGAGI. Losses at the gene ends were 4 bases for V and 4 bases for J; bases not matched to a gene: 5.

The chain is built from TRBV30 and TRBJ2-7; D might be TRBD1 (5 bases). This CDR3 is built from 11 residues. Germline V gene lookup returns CDR1 GTSNPN and CDR2 SVGIG (reference sequence). Deletions cut 1 base from V and 7 bases from J, with 8 bases between. This chain's CDR3 is CAWSGGGEQYF. The CDR3, as DNA: TGTGCCTGGAGTGGGGGCGGTGAGCAGTACTTC.

CDR3 DNA: TGTGCCAGCAGCTTAGGGACAGGGAGGAGGACTGAAGCTTTCTTT. As protein: CASSLGTGRRTEAFF. The V gene is TRBV7-9, the J gene TRBJ1-1; 8 bases map to TRBD1. With V trimmed by 1 base and J by 5 bases, 6 bases remained unmatched. This CDR3 is 15 amino acids long. Germline values: CDR1 SEHNR, CDR2 FQNEAQ (reference sequence).

The V and J genes are TRBV18 and TRBJ1-2; the D is unclear. The length of the CDR3 is 15 residues. V lost 0 bases to trimming and J lost 2 bases, with 10 bases between them. CDR1 and CDR2 (germline): KGHSH, LQKENI. The CDR3 here is CASSPPGSLNYGYTF. As DNA, the CDR3 is TGTGCCAGCTCACCACCGGGCAGCTTAAACTATGGCTACACCTTC.

The chain employs TRBV4-3 and TRBJ1-6, with TRBD1 identical over 10 bases. Germline assignment: CDR1 LGHNA and CDR2 YSLEER. The CDR3 has 14 residues. V lost 4 bases and J lost 9; bases outside the gene matches: 3. The CDR3 DNA reads TGCGCCAGCAGCCGACAGGGGGCGATTTCACCCCTCCACTTT. Amino acid sequence: CASSRQGAISPLHF.

This chain links TRBV28 with TRBJ1-2, with TRBD1 matching over 7 bases. This CDR3 comprises 16 residues. Germline lookup yields CDR1 MDHEN and CDR2 SYDVKM. The V and J ends lost 3 bases and 2 bases, in that order; junction bases with no gene match: 9. The CDR3: CASSFQPDRANYGYTF. The CDR3, as DNA: TGTGCCAGCAGTTTCCAACCAGACAGGGCCAACTATGGCTACACCTTC.

Only one count was recorded for this clone. The chain has TRBV29-1 and TRBJ2-7; 7 bases map to TRBD1. The CDR3 length is 14 residues. In germline, CDR1 is SQVTM, CDR2 ANQGSEA. The CDR3 nucleotides are TGCAGTATGCCCCCACTGGCAGGGGGTTACGAGCAGTACTTC. This gives the protein CSMPPLAGGYEQYF.

V is TRBV5-6 and J is TRBJ2-7, with TRBD1 matching 8 bases. CDR1 is SGHDT, CDR2 YYEEEE, per germline. The ends lost 4 bases at V and 0 bases at J; junction bases unmatched: 6. This CDR3 spans 15 amino acids. Here the CDR3 DNA reads TGTGCCAGCAGCGCGTGGGACAGGAACTCCTACGAGCAGTACTTC. Translating it yields CASSAWDRNSYEQYF.

The chain uses TRBV6-1 and TRBJ1-2; tentatively, D is TRBD1 (5 bases). Germline values: CDR1 MNHNS, CDR2 SASEGT. The CDR3 runs 15 residues. Trimming removed 7 bases from V and 1 base from J, with 16 bases in between. CDR3 coding DNA: TGTGCCAGCACCCCAGCGGGGACCGGTAACTATGGCTACACCTTC. Protein product: CASTPAGTGNYGYTF.

The chain is built from TRBV7-2 and TRBJ2-2; 8 bases line up with TRBD2. The CDR3 spans 16 residues. Germline loops: CDR1 SGHTA, CDR2 FQGNSA. After removal of 7 bases from V and 5 bases from J, the junction contained 12 bases not matched to a gene. In DNA form, the CDR3 reads TGTGCCAGCACCACGCCGGGACTAGAATTGACCGGGGAGCTGTTTTTT. It yields the protein CASTTPGLELTGELFF.